This T cell receptor beta chain is from a study of spatial heterogeneity in lung cancer. V lost 5 bases and J lost 6; bases outside the gene matches: 11. The CDR3 covers 16 residues. Germline V gene lookup returns CDR1 LNHDA and CDR2 SQIVND (reference sequence). This clonotype was found a few times. The time point: sample taken at primary tumor resection. Tumor, nontumor lung or frozen PBMC supplied whole RNA, sequenced without sorting. TCRdb reanalysed the 5' RACE reads using MiXCR and keeps one entry per CDR3 protein. The data contain tens of thousands of distinct CDR3 sequences, about 7% of them singletons.

The sequence derives from a male donor with early-stage non-small cell lung cancer. The chain links TRBV19 to TRBJ1-5, with 9 bases aligning to TRBD1. Sequences were derived from PBMCs, sampled at surgery. The CDR3 spells CASSPGQGVGGQPQHF. The DNA for the CDR3 is TGTGCCAGTAGTCCGGGACAGGGTGTAGGTGGTCAGCCCCAGCATTTT.